Sequencing of this T cell receptor (beta chain) was carried out in a study of blood T cell repertoires in COVID-19. The wider study: Acute-phase and convalescent COVID-19 samples originated in the United States, Italy and Spain. Nucleic acid was either cDNA or gDNA, and it came from T cells, B-cell-depleted T cells, or PBMCs.

The authors' processing: Amplification from reference gene primers served as the basis for estimated nucleated cell counts. Assay: immunoSEQ multiplex PCR; the TCRdb copy retains only in-frame clones and omits some. V, J and clone size derive from that table, while D and trimming were established from the DNA sequence. The data show under 150,000 clones, with around 88% seen just once and around 28% held by the top ten. This CDR3 is built from 14 residues. Between the trimmed V and J ends, which lost 1 base and 1 base, there was a span of 7 bases. The germline V gene has CDR1 SGHNT and CDR2 YENEEA. V is TRBV11-3 and J is TRBJ1-1; unclear D gene. This receptor was taken from a human donor in a cohort sampled during active COVID-19. The sequenced sample consisted of peripheral blood. CDR3 DNA sequence: TGTGCCAGCAGCTTAGGCCCAGGGAACACTGAAGCTTTCTTT. It is translated as CASSLGPGNTEAFF. The full variable domain, rest sourced from reference TRBV11-3 and TRBJ1-1, is EAGVVQSPRYKIIEKKQPVAFWCNPISGHNTLYWYLQNLGQGPELLIRYENEEAVDDSQLPKDRFSAERLKGVDSTLKIQPAELGDSAVYLCASSLGPGNTEAFFGQGTRLTVV.